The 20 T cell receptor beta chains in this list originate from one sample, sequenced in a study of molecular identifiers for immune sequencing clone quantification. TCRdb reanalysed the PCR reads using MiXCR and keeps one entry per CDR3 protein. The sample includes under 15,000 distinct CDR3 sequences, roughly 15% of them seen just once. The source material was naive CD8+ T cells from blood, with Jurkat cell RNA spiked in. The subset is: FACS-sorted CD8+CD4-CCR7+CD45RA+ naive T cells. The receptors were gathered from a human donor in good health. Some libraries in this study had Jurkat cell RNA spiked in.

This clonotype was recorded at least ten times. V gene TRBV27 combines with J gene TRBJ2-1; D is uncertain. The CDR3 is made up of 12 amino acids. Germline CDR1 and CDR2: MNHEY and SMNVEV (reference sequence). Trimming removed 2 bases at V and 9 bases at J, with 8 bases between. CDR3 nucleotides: TGTGCCAGCAGTTTAATGGGCGGTGAGCAGTTCTTC. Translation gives CASSLMGGEQFF.

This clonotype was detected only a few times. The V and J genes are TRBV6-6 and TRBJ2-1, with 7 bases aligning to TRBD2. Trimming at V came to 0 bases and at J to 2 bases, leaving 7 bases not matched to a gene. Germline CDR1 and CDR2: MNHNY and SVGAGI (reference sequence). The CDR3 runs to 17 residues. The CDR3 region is CASSYSSGRSPYNEQFF. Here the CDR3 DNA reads TGTGCCAGCAGTTACTCTTCCGGGAGGTCCCCCTACAATGAGCAGTTCTTC.

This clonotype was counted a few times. Here the CDR3 DNA reads TGTGCCAGCACCTTGGGGGCTCATGAGCAGTTCTTC. Its translation: CASTLGAHEQFF. This chain links TRBV6-2 or TRBV6-3 with TRBJ2-1; tentative D call: TRBD1 (6 bases). The V and J ends lost 7 bases and 8 bases respectively, with 12 bases between them. CDR1 and CDR2 from the germline V gene are MNHEY and SVGEGT. The CDR3 covers 12 residues.

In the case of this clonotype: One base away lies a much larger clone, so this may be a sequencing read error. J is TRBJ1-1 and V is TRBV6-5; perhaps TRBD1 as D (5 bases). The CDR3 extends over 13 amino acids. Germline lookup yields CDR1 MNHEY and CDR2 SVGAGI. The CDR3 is CASGYSSGNEAFF. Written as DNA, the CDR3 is TGTGCCAGCGGTTACTCGTCAGGGAATGAAGCTTTCTTT.

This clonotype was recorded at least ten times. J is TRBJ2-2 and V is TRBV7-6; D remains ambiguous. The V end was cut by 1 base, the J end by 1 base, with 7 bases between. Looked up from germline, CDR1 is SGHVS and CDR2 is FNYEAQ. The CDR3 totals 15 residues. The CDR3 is CASSLGPGNTGELFF. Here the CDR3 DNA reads TGTGCCAGCAGCTTAGGGCCCGGGAACACCGGGGAGCTGTTTTTT.

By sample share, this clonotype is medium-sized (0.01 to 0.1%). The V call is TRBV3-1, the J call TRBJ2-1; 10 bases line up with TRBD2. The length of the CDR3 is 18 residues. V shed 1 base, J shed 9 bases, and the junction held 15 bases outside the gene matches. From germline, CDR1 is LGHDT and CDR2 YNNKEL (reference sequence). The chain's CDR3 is CASSQGPSSGRPLTEQFF. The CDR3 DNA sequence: TGTGCCAGCAGCCAAGGACCCTCTAGCGGGAGACCCCTCACTGAGCAGTTCTTC.

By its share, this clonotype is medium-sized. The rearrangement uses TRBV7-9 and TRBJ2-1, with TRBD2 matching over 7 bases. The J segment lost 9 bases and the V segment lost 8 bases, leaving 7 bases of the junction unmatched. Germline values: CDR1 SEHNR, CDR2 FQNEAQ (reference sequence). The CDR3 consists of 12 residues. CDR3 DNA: TGTGCCAGCCAACTAGCGTTAGGTGAGCAGTTCTTC. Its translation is CASQLALGEQFF. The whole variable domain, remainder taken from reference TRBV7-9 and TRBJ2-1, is DTGVSQNPRHKITKRGQNVTFRCDPISEHNRLYWYRQTLGQGPEFLTYFQNEAQLEKSRLLSDRFSAERPKGSFSTLEIQRTEQGDSAMYLCASQLALGEQFFGPGTRLTVL.

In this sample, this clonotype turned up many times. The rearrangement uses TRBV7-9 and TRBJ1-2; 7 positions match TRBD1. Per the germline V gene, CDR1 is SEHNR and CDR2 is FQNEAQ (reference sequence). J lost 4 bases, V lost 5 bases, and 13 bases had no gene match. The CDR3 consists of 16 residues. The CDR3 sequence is CASSPKSTTGVYGYTF. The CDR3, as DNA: TGTGCCAGCAGCCCTAAATCAACAACAGGGGTCTATGGCTACACCTTC. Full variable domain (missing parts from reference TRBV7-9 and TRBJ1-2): DTGVSQNPRHKITKRGQNVTFRCDPISEHNRLYWYRQTLGQGPEFLTYFQNEAQLEKSRLLSDRFSAERPKGSFSTLEIQRTEQGDSAMYLCASSPKSTTGVYGYTFGSGTRLTVV.

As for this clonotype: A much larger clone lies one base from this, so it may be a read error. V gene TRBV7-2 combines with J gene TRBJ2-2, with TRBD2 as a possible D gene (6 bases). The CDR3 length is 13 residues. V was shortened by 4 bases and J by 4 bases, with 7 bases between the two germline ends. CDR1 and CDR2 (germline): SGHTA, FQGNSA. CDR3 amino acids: CASSWDCTGELFF. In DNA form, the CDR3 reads TGTGCCAGCAGCTGGGACTGCACCGGGGAGCTGTTTTTT.

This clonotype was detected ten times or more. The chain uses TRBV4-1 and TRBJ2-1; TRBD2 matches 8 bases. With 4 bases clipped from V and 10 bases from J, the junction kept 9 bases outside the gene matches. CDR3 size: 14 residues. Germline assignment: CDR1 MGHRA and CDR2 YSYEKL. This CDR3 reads CASSLQAGAGEQFF. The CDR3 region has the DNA TGCGCCAGCAGCCTTCAAGCGGGAGCAGGCGAGCAGTTCTTC.

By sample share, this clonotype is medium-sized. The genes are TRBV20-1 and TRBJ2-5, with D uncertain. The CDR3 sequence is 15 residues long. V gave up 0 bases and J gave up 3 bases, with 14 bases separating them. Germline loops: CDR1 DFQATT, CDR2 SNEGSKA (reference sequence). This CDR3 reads CSARDHRVVKETQYF. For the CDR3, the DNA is TGCAGTGCTAGAGATCATCGGGTAGTAAAAGAGACCCAGTACTTC.

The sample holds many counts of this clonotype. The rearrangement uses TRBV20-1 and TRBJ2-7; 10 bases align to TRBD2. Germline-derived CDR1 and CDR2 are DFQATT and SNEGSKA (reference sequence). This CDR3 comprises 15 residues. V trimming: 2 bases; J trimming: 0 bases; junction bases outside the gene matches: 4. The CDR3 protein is CSARIGLAASYEQYF. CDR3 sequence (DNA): TGCAGTGCTAGAATCGGACTAGCGGCCTCCTACGAGCAGTACTTC.

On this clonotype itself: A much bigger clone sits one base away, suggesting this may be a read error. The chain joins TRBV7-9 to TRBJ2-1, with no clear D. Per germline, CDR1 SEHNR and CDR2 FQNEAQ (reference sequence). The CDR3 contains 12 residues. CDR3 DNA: TGTGCCGGCAGCTTAGGGCAACTTGAGCAGTTCTTC. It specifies CAGSLGQLEQFF.

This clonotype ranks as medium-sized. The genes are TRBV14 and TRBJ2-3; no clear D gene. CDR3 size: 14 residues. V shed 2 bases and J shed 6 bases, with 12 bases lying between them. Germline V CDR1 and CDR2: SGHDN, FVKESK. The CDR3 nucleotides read TGTGCCAGCAGCCAATGGGGTCCTTCGGATACGCAGTATTTT. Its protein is CASSQWGPSDTQYF.

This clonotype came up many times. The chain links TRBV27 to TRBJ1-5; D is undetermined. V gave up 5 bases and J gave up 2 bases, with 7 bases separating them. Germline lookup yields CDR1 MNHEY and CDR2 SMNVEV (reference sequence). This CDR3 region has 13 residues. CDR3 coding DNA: TGTGCCAGCAGTCCCTGGGGCAATCAGCCCCAGCATTTT. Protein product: CASSPWGNQPQHF.

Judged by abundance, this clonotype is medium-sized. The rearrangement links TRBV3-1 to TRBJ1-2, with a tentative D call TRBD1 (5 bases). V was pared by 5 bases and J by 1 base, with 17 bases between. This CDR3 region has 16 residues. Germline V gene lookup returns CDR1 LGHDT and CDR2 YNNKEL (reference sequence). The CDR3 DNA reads TGTGCCAGCAGCTCTCCCGGGACCGCACTTAACTATGGCTACACCTTC. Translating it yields CASSSPGTALNYGYTF.

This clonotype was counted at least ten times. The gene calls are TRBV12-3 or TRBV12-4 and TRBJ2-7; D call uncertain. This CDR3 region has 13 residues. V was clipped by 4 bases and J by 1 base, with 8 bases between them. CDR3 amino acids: CASSSVGSYEQYF. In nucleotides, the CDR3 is TGTGCCAGCAGTTCCGTAGGGTCCTACGAGCAGTACTTC.

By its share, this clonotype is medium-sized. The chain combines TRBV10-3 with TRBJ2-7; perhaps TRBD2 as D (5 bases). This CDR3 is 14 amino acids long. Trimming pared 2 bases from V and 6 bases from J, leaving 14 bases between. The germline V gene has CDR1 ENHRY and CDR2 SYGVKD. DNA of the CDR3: TGTGCCATCAGTGAGACTAGTGTCAAGGGCGAGCAGTACTTC. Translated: CAISETSVKGEQYF.

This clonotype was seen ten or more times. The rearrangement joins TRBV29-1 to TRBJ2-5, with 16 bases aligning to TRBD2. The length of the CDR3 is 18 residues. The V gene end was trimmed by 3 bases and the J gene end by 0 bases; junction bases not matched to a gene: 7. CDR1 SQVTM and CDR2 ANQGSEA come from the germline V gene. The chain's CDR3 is CSVEGTSGRAWYQETQYF. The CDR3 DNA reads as TGCAGCGTTGAGGGGACTAGCGGGAGGGCTTGGTACCAAGAGACCCAGTACTTC. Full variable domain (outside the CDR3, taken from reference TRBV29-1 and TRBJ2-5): SAVISQKPSRDICQRGTSLTIQCQVDSQVTMMFWYRQQPGQSLTLIATANQGSEATYESGFVIDKFPISRPNLTFSTLTVSNMSPEDSSIYLCSVEGTSGRAWYQETQYFGPGTRLLVL.

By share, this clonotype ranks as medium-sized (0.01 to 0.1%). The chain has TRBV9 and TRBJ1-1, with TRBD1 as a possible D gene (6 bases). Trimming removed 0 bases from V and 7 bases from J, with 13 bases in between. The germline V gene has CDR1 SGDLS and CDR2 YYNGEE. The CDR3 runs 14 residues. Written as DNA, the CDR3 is TGTGCCAGCAGCGTAGGGGGGGGCTCTGATGAAGCTTTCTTT. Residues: CASSVGGGSDEAFF.